In its sample, the clone carrying this T cell receptor beta chain ranks as medium-sized (0.01 to 0.1%). Its cognate antigen is unknown. CDR3 length equals 15 residues. Germline V gene lookup returns CDR1 ENHRY and CDR2 SYGVKD. V shed 10 bases and J shed 2 bases, with 21 bases lying between them. These data originate in a study of T and B cells in COVID-19 patients. Looking at the study overall: Blood was sampled from COVID-19 patients who were either actively infected or recovered. Active-infection patients were older, median 67 years, than recovered patients, median approximately 36 years. The study, taken as a whole, reports: Clonality of TRB repertoires was high in active COVID-19; recovery brought above-healthy diversity and richness.

BIOMED2 TRB-A/B primer pools were used in multiplex TRB PCR. MiXCR, applied by TCRdb to the multiplex PCR reads, yields one record per CDR3 protein. This sample carries approximately 4,000 distinct CDR3 sequences, 22% of them seen once, and the ten largest clones take around 23%. TRB was amplified from about 240-490 ng of blood genomic DNA. Sequences were obtained from blood. This clonotype was sampled from a human donor with active COVID-19. The chain recombines TRBV10-3 with TRBJ2-7; TRBD1 or TRBD2 may be the D gene (6 bases each). The CDR3 DNA reads TGTGCCACCAGGGGTATGGGGGGAACGACCTACGAGCAGTACTTC. Translated, it gives CATRGMGGTTYEQYF.